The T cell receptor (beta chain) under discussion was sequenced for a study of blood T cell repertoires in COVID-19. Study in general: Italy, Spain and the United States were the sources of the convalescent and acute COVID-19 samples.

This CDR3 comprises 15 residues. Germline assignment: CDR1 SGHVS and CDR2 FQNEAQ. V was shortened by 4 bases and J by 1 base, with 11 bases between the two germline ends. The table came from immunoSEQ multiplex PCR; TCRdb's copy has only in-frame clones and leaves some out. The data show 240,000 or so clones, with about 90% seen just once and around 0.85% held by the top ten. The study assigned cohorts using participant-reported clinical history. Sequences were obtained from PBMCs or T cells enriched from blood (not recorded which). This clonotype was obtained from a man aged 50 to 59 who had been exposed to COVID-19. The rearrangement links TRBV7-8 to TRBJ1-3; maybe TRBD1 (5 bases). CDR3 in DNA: TGTGCCAGCAGCTACTCCGGGACTTCTGGAAACACCATATATTTT. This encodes CASSYSGTSGNTIYF. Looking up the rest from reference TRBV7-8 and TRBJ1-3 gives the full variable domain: GAGVSQSPRYKVAKRGQDVALRCDPISGHVSLFWYQQALGQGPEFLTYFQNEAQLDKSGLPSDRFFAERPEGSVSTLKIQRTQQEDSAVYLCASSYSGTSGNTIYFGEGSWLTVV.